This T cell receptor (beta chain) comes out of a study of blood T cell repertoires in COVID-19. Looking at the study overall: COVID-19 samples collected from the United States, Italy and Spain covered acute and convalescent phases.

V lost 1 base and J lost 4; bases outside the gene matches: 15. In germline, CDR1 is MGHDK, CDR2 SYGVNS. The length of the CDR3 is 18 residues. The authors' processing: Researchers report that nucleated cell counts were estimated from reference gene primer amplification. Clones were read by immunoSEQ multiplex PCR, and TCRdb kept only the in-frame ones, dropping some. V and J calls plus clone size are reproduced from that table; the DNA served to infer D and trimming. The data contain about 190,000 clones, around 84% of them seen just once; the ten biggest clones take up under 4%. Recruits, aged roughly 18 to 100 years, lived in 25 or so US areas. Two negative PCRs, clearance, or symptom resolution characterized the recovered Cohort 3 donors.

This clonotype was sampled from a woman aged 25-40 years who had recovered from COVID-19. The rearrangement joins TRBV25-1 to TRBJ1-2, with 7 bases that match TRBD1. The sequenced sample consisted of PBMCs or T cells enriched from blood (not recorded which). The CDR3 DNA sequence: TGTGCCAGCAGTGAATTTTTTCTCGGGGCAGGGGGTTTCTATGGCTACACCTTC. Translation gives CASSEFFLGAGGFYGYTF.